The source of this TCR beta chain is a study of blood T cell repertoires in COVID-19. For the study at large: Acute-phase and convalescent COVID-19 samples originated in the United States, Italy and Spain.

This CDR3 is built from 12 residues. The ends lost 8 bases at V and 7 bases at J; junction bases unmatched: 3. The germline CDR1 and CDR2 sequences are MDHEN and SYDVKM. Assay: immunoSEQ multiplex PCR; the TCRdb copy retains only in-frame clones and omits some. This sample yields about 310,000 clones, of which about nine tenths are seen a single time; about 5.2% belongs to the top ten. Input material: PBMCs or T cells enriched from blood (not recorded which). The chain couples TRBV28 to TRBJ1-5; TRBD1 agrees at 9 bases. The receptor was derived from a man aged 55 to 70 who had recovered from COVID-19. CDR3 sequence reads: CASRQGGQPQHF. CDR3 DNA: TGTGCCAGCCGACAGGGGGGGCAGCCCCAGCATTTT.